This TCR beta chain was sequenced in a study of blood T cell repertoires in COVID-19. The wider study: Both acute and convalescent COVID-19 samples were obtained from the United States, Italy and Spain.

Worth noting for this clone: Other DNA sequences from this sample encode an identical CDR3 as well.

The CDR3 loop spans 16 amino acids. Germline CDR1 is ENHRY and CDR2 is SYGVKD. V trimming: 2 bases; J trimming: 1 base; junction bases outside the gene matches: 2. Produced via immunoSEQ multiplex PCR; TCRdb's table is partial and in-frame only. This sample yields around 290,000 clones, of which roughly 86% are seen a single time; about 7.8% belongs to the top ten. The chain is built from TRBV10-3 and TRBJ1-5; 10 nucleotides match TRBD1. Sequencing was done on a sample of peripheral blood. This receptor was identified in a woman between 50 and 59 years old who had recovered from COVID-19. Here the CDR3 DNA reads TGTGCCATCAGTGAGGACAGGGGGCTAAGCAATCAGCCCCAGCATTTT. It is translated as CAISEDRGLSNQPQHF.